The 6 T cell receptor beta chains below were found in one sample sequenced in a study of neurological immune-mediated disorders. TCRdb called the 5' RACE reads again in MiXCR, with one record for every CDR3 protein. The repertoire holds about 46,000 distinct CDR3 sequences, with roughly 4% as singletons. Specimen: PBMCs. The receptors were sampled from an older woman with multiple sclerosis.

In this sample, this clonotype turned up a few times. V usage is TRBV18 and J usage is TRBJ2-7, with D possibly matching TRBD1 (6 bases). This CDR3 region has 15 residues. The ends were cut back, 6 bases at V and 2 bases at J, with 17 bases in the middle. Germline lookup yields CDR1 KGHSH and CDR2 LQKENI. The CDR3 region is CASSPGEGVPYEQYF. The CDR3 DNA is TGTGCCAGCTCCCCAGGGGAAGGGGTTCCCTACGAGCAGTACTTC.

This clonotype was recorded at least ten times. The rearrangement links TRBV20-1 to TRBJ2-3, with TRBD2 matching 11 bases. CDR1 is DFQATT and CDR2 is SNEGSKA in the germline V gene (reference sequence). With V trimmed by 6 bases and J by 4 bases, 6 bases remained unmatched. This CDR3 is 14 amino acids long. The CDR3: CSANLAGGADTQYF. The CDR3 coding sequence is TGCAGTGCAAACCTAGCGGGGGGCGCAGATACGCAGTATTTT.

This clonotype came up many times. The rearrangement joins TRBV27 to TRBJ1-4; D is ambiguous. CDR3 size: 15 residues. Germline assignment: CDR1 MNHEY and CDR2 SMNVEV (reference sequence). V was cut by 1 base and J by 7 bases, with 13 bases left in between. CDR3 DNA: TGTGCCAGCAGTTTATTTTGGGATAAGGGTGAAAAACTGTTTTTT. Amino acid sequence: CASSLFWDKGEKLFF.

The chain has TRBV4-2 and TRBJ2-7; D is undetermined. The CDR3 totals 13 residues. Per the germline V gene, CDR1 is LGHNA and CDR2 is YNFKEQ. V dropped 0 bases and J dropped 7 bases, with 10 bases sitting between them. CDR3 protein: CASSQDMIGEQYF. CDR3 DNA sequence: TGTGCCAGCAGCCAAGATATGATTGGGGAGCAGTACTTC.

This clonotype was seen many times. The chain couples TRBV12-3 or TRBV12-4 to TRBJ2-5; 9 bases map to TRBD2. After removal of 5 bases from V and 5 bases from J, the junction contained 9 bases not matched to a gene. The CDR3 length is 15 residues. CDR3 coding DNA: TGTGCCAGCAGTGTCCAAGCGGGGGGTCGGGAGACCCAGTACTTC. This translates into CASSVQAGGRETQYF.

At least ten counts were recorded for this clonotype. The chain couples TRBV25-1 to TRBJ2-5; D may be TRBD1 (5 bases). V was trimmed by 5 bases and J by 0 bases, leaving 10 bases between them. In germline, CDR1 is MGHDK, CDR2 SYGVNS. The CDR3 has 14 residues. CDR3 loop: CASSLQEDQETQYF. In DNA form, the CDR3 reads TGTGCCAGCAGTTTACAGGAAGACCAAGAGACCCAGTACTTC.